Each of the 26 T cell receptor beta chains below was sequenced from the same sample in a study of T cells expressing NK-cell markers. TCRdb re-called the 5' RACE reads and gives one entry per CDR3 protein, without DNA. This sample's table reports almost 450,000 distinct CDR3 sequences. Material for sequencing was blood T cells: a sorted CD56 or NKG2C T cell subset, CD4+ or CD8+ T cells, or bulk PBMC T cells (not recorded which). Receptors originate from a woman aged 18 to 75 in good health.

The chain uses TRBV27 and TRBJ2-7; TCRdb reports TRBD1, a call that lacks DNA to check it against. Germline V gene data show CDR1 as MNHEY and CDR2 as SMNVEV (reference sequence). This CDR3 has 15 amino acids. The CDR3 sequence: CASSIGTRRSYEQYF.

V is TRBV20-1 and J is TRBJ1-1; absent DNA, TCRdb's TRBD1 call cannot be checked. The CDR3 sequence is 14 residues long. Germline values: CDR1 DFQATT, CDR2 SNEGSKA (reference sequence). CDR3 amino acids: CSAPTIRGNTEAFF.

The J gene is TRBJ2-3, the V gene TRBV28; TCRdb selects TRBD2, and the lack of DNA leaves this call unchecked. Germline loops: CDR1 MDHEN, CDR2 SYDVKM. The CDR3 length is 17 residues. CDR3: CASTWASGGLSRDTQYF. The variable domain in full, completed from reference TRBV28 and TRBJ2-3, reads DVKVTQSSRYLVKRTGEKVFLECVQDMDHENMFWYRQDPGLGLRLIYFSYDVKMKEKGDIPEGYSVSREKKERFSLILESASTNQTSMYLCASTWASGGLSRDTQYFGPGTRLTVL.

The chain carries TRBV3-1 and TRBJ1-1. The CDR3 covers 13 residues. Germline values: CDR1 LGHDT, CDR2 YNNKEL (reference sequence). The CDR3 here is CASSQRVATEAFF.

The chain couples TRBV27 to TRBJ1-1. This CDR3 spans 14 amino acids. The germline V gene encodes CDR1 MNHEY and CDR2 SMNVEV (reference sequence). The CDR3 spells CASSLGRADTEAFF.

The CDR3: CASNPGSTRENTEAFF. The gene calls are TRBV9 and TRBJ1-1. Germline V gene lookup returns CDR1 SGDLS and CDR2 YYNGEE. The CDR3 sequence is 16 residues long.

V gene TRBV14 combines with J gene TRBJ2-5; the TCRdb D gene call, TRBD2, has no DNA to confirm it. The CDR3 covers 17 residues. CDR1 is SGHDN, CDR2 FVKESK, per germline. CDR3 sequence reads: CASSQDEYVGGAETQYF.

The V and J genes are TRBV7-9 and TRBJ2-1; TCRdb outputs TRBD2, but without DNA this stays unchecked. The CDR3 runs 14 residues. The germline CDR1 and CDR2 sequences are SEHNR and FQNEAQ (reference sequence). The CDR3 loop reads CASSLGAMNNEQFF.

V usage is TRBV9 and J usage is TRBJ2-3; absent DNA, TCRdb's TRBD1 call cannot be checked. CDR3 size: 15 residues. Per germline, CDR1 SGDLS and CDR2 YYNGEE. CDR3 loop: CASSEEGTSTDTQYF. Looking up the rest from reference TRBV9 and TRBJ2-3 gives the full variable domain: DSGVTQTPKHLITATGQRVTLRCSPRSGDLSVYWYQQSLDQGLQFLIQYYNGEERAKGNILERFSAQQFPDLHSELNLSSLELGDSALYFCASSEEGTSTDTQYFGPGTRLTVL.

V is TRBV20-1 and J is TRBJ2-1; TCRdb reports TRBD2, a call that lacks DNA to check it against. The CDR3 loop spans 18 amino acids. Germline CDR1 is DFQATT and CDR2 is SNEGSKA (reference sequence). CDR3 sequence reads: CSARVGGLALSSYNEQFF.

The chain has TRBV25-1 and TRBJ1-1. The germline gives CDR1 MGHDK, CDR2 SYGVNS. The CDR3 covers 13 residues. CDR3 region: CASQDRVSTEAFF.

The genes are TRBV5-1 and TRBJ2-3; the TCRdb D gene call, TRBD2, has no DNA to confirm it. CDR3 size: 13 residues. Germline CDR1 is SGHRS and CDR2 is YFSETQ. CDR3 amino acids: CASSLSGADTQYF.

V and J are TRBV10-3 and TRBJ2-2. CDR1 and CDR2 from the germline V gene are ENHRY and SYGVKD. The CDR3 runs 14 residues. CDR3 sequence: CAIRGSVDTGELFF.

V usage is TRBV20-1 and J usage is TRBJ2-1. This CDR3 has 15 residues. CDR1 DFQATT and CDR2 SNEGSKA come from the germline V gene (reference sequence). CDR3 region: CSATLSGRPYNEQFF.

CDR3 in amino acids: CASSYSKSGESYNEQFF. The V call is TRBV6-5, the J call TRBJ2-1. The CDR3 loop spans 17 amino acids. From germline, CDR1 is MNHEY and CDR2 SVGAGI.

This chain links TRBV20-1 with TRBJ1-1; the TCRdb D gene call, TRBD1, has no DNA to confirm it. The germline gives CDR1 DFQATT, CDR2 SNEGSKA (reference sequence). The CDR3 covers 11 residues. The CDR3 loop reads CSAGGQAEAFF.

V gene TRBV10-3 combines with J gene TRBJ2-3; no DNA is available, so the TRBD2 call from TCRdb remains unchecked. CDR1 is ENHRY, CDR2 SYGVKD, per germline. This CDR3 contains 16 residues. CDR3 residues: CAISEYRGALTDTQYF.

This chain uses TRBV7-2 with TRBJ2-7; the TCRdb call, TRBD1, lacks DNA for checking. This CDR3 has 14 residues. Germline CDR1 reads SGHTA; CDR2 reads FQGNSA. The CDR3 is CASSLVLQGDEQYF.

The chain recombines TRBV29-1 with TRBJ2-1; the D call from TCRdb, TRBD1, cannot be confirmed without DNA. The CDR3 totals 14 residues. Germline V CDR1 and CDR2: SQVTM, ANQGSEA. CDR3 loop: CSTTGSAVYNEQFF.

This chain joins TRBV6-1 and TRBJ2-7. The CDR3 consists of 14 residues. Germline loops: CDR1 MNHNS, CDR2 SASEGT. The CDR3: CASSPRTESYEQYF.

The chain recombines TRBV7-2 with TRBJ1-2; TCRdb selects TRBD1, and the lack of DNA leaves this call unchecked. The V gene's germline CDR1 is SGHTA and CDR2 FQGNSA. This CDR3 comprises 16 residues. CDR3 amino acids: CASSLAGQGILSGYTF.

V usage is TRBV7-2 and J usage is TRBJ2-1. In germline, CDR1 is SGHTA, CDR2 FQGNSA. The CDR3 has 13 amino acids. CDR3 loop: CASQNELYNEQFF. Full variable domain (outside the CDR3, taken from reference TRBV7-2 and TRBJ2-1): GAGVSQSPSNKVTEKGKDVELRCDPISGHTALYWYRQSLGQGLEFLIYFQGNSAPDKSGLPSDRFSAERTGGSVSTLTIQRTQQEDSAVYLCASQNELYNEQFFGPGTRLTVL.

V and J are TRBV7-9 and TRBJ1-1. The CDR3 contains 13 residues. Germline loops: CDR1 SEHNR, CDR2 FQNEAQ (reference sequence). CDR3 residues: CASTSREGTEAFF.

This sequence joins TRBV9 and TRBJ2-2; TCRdb's D gene call, TRBD2, goes unchecked for lack of DNA. CDR1 is SGDLS and CDR2 is YYNGEE in the germline V gene. The CDR3 has 14 amino acids. CDR3 protein: CASSTAGGPRELFF.

The chain carries TRBV5-1 and TRBJ2-1; TCRdb outputs TRBD2, but without DNA this stays unchecked. Germline CDR1 SGHRS, CDR2 YFSETQ. This CDR3 is 15 amino acids long. CDR3 loop: CASWGLAGPGDEQFF.

V is TRBV15 and J is TRBJ2-1; TCRdb returns TRBD2, unconfirmable since there is no DNA. The CDR3 covers 14 residues. CDR1 LNHNV and CDR2 YYDKDF come from the germline V gene (reference sequence). CDR3 residues: CATSRGDSGRLWFF.